The clone carrying this TCR beta chain came up once. Its antigen is unknown. The data belong to a study of graft-versus-host responses after intestinal transplantation. In the study overall: Grafts that recipients had were multivisceral, liver-intestinal, or isolated intestinal transplants. Anti-thymocyte globulin induction preceded approximately three years of tacrolimus and steroid maintenance in all recipients. Study conclusions and caveats: Elevated graft-versus-host to host-versus-graft clonal ratios in allografts were recorded for patients with graft-donor T cell macrochimerism.

With V trimmed by 2 bases and J by 2 bases, 8 bases remained unmatched. CDR1 is LGHNA and CDR2 is YNFKEQ in the germline V gene. CDR3 length equals 16 residues. Data came from immunoSEQ multiplex PCR; TCRdb stores just in-frame clones and leaves some out. The data contain tens of thousands of clones, 90% to 95% of them seen just once; the ten biggest clones take up 0.23%. This material consisted of unstimulated CD8+ T cells sorted from spleen or lymph node cells, taken before transplant. This sequence joins TRBV4-2 and TRBJ2-7, with TRBD1 matching 8 bases. The TCR sequence derives from a human donor who was the organ donor for an intestinal transplant. The CDR3 DNA is TGTGCCAGCAGCCAACTGACAGGGGTCCCTACCTACGAGCAGTACTTC. Translation: CASSQLTGVPTYEQYF.